This TCR beta chain was retrieved from a study of blood T cell repertoires in COVID-19. In the study overall: Samples representing acute and convalescent COVID-19 were sourced from the United States, Italy and Spain.

V was trimmed by 4 bases and J by 4 bases, leaving 14 bases between them. The CDR3 totals 15 residues. Germline V gene lookup returns CDR1 SGHTA and CDR2 FQGNSA. Here immunoSEQ multiplex PCR was the method, and the copy in TCRdb shows in-frame clones only, minus some. The repertoire holds 40,000 to 55,000 clones, with about 88% as singletons. The TCR sequence derives from a man aged 65-85 years with active COVID-19. The chain couples TRBV7-2 to TRBJ1-3; D perhaps matches TRBD1 (5 bases). Sequenced sample: peripheral blood. The CDR3, as DNA: TGTGCCAGCAGCTCATACCAGGGATCCGGAAACACCATATATTTT. Translating it yields CASSSYQGSGNTIYF. Based on the CDR3 plus reference TRBV7-2 and TRBJ1-3, the full variable domain is GAGVSQSPSNKVTEKGKDVELRCDPISGHTALYWYRQSLGQGLEFLIYFQGNSAPDKSGLPSDRFSAERTGGSVSTLTIQRTQQEDSAVYLCASSSYQGSGNTIYFGEGSWLTVV.